Listed below are T cell receptor beta chains from one sample, sequenced in a study of T cell responses to AZD1222 COVID-19 vaccine. The repertoire was sequenced with immunoSEQ multiplex PCR; TCRdb's copy has only in-frame clones and lacks some. The sample yields around 110,000 clones, 70% to 90% seen once. The sequenced sample was peripheral blood, obtained on day 0 of MenACWY control vaccination. These receptors originate from an adult in good health. Both conserved end residues are part of each CDR3. A D gene is named only where the DNA matches it firmly. Rows may omit the clone size; those that give it use once, few, many or a size class.

j_gene: TRBJ2-2
len: 18
v_gene: TRBV15
abundance: -
d_gene: TRBD2
CDR3nt: TGTGCCACCAGCAACCCCACCTCGGGGGGGCCGCACACCGGGGAGCTGTTTTTT
CDR3aa: CATSNPTSGGPHTGELFF

j_gene: TRBJ1-3
len: 17
v_gene: TRBV7-2
abundance: once
d_gene: TRBD1
CDR3nt: TGTGCCAGCAGCCTCCTGACAGGGGCCTACTCTGGAAACACCATATATTTT
CDR3aa: CASSLLTGAYSGNTIYF

j_gene: TRBJ2-1
len: 13
v_gene: TRBV10-3
abundance: -
d_gene: -
CDR3nt: TGTGCCATCAGTGAGGGCGACCTTAGCGAGCAGTTCTTC
CDR3aa: CAISEGDLSEQFF

j_gene: TRBJ2-5
len: 17
v_gene: TRBV5-4
abundance: -
d_gene: TRBD2
CDR3nt: TGTGCCAGCAGCTCTGCTGCCCTAGCGGGGGGGAGAGAGACCCAGTACTTC
CDR3aa: CASSSAALAGGRETQYF

j_gene: TRBJ1-1
len: 17
v_gene: TRBV2
abundance: -
d_gene: -
CDR3nt: TGTGCCAGCAGTGAAGCTCGGGACCAGGCGGATAACACTGAAGCTTTCTTT
CDR3aa: CASSEARDQADNTEAFF

j_gene: TRBJ2-2
len: 18
v_gene: TRBV28
abundance: once
d_gene: TRBD1
CDR3nt: TGTGCCAGCACTATTTTTAGTTTTAGGACAGGGGGCACCGGGGAGCTGTTTTTT
CDR3aa: CASTIFSFRTGGTGELFF

j_gene: TRBJ1-2
len: 16
v_gene: TRBV11-1
abundance: -
d_gene: TRBD1
CDR3nt: TGTGCCAGCAGCTTAGCACCAAACAGGGGAGCCTATGGCTACACCTTC
CDR3aa: CASSLAPNRGAYGYTF

j_gene: TRBJ2-7
len: 17
v_gene: TRBV5-1
abundance: few
d_gene: TRBD1
CDR3nt: TGCGCCAGCAGCTTGTGGGGGATCTCAGGGGGCTTCTACGAGCAGTACTTC
CDR3aa: CASSLWGISGGFYEQYF

j_gene: TRBJ1-1
len: 15
v_gene: TRBV5-6
abundance: -
d_gene: -
CDR3nt: TGTGCCAGCAGCCTCGACAGTTTTTTGAACACTGAAGCTTTCTTT
CDR3aa: CASSLDSFLNTEAFF

j_gene: TRBJ1-1
len: 14
v_gene: TRBV7-2
abundance: -
d_gene: -
CDR3nt: TGTGCCAGCAGCTTAGTGCAGACTAACACTGAAGCTTTCTTT
CDR3aa: CASSLVQTNTEAFF

j_gene: TRBJ1-1
len: 13
v_gene: TRBV18
abundance: -
d_gene: -
CDR3nt: TGTGCCAGCTCACCACCGATCCGCACTGAAGCTTTCTTT
CDR3aa: CASSPPIRTEAFF

j_gene: TRBJ2-7
len: 14
v_gene: TRBV7-9
abundance: -
d_gene: TRBD1
CDR3nt: TGTGCCAGCAGCTTAAGCGCAGGGGGCAGAGAGCAGTACTTC
CDR3aa: CASSLSAGGREQYF

j_gene: TRBJ1-2
len: 16
v_gene: TRBV3-1/TRBV3-2
abundance: -
d_gene: TRBD1
CDR3nt: TGTGCCAGCAGCCAACGGGACAGGGGGACGGCGTATGGCTACACCTTC
CDR3aa: CASSQRDRGTAYGYTF

j_gene: TRBJ1-2
len: 11
v_gene: TRBV28
abundance: -
d_gene: TRBD1
CDR3nt: TGTGCCAGCAGTACCCGACAGGGAGACACCTTC
CDR3aa: CASSTRQGDTF

j_gene: TRBJ1-2
len: 14
v_gene: TRBV3-1/TRBV3-2
abundance: -
d_gene: TRBD1
CDR3nt: TGTGCCAGCAGCCTCGGACAGGGCTTCTATGGCTACACCTTC
CDR3aa: CASSLGQGFYGYTF

j_gene: TRBJ2-7
len: 16
v_gene: TRBV7-8
abundance: -
d_gene: -
CDR3nt: TGTGCCAGCAGCTTAAATTCCGGCGGCCGAGCCTACGAGCAGTACTTC
CDR3aa: CASSLNSGGRAYEQYF

j_gene: TRBJ1-2
len: 12
v_gene: TRBV12-3/TRBV12-4
abundance: -
d_gene: TRBD1
CDR3nt: TGTGCCAGCAGTGACAGGGGCTATGGCTACACCTTC
CDR3aa: CASSDRGYGYTF

j_gene: TRBJ2-6
len: 16
v_gene: TRBV10-3
abundance: -
d_gene: -
CDR3nt: TGTGCCATCAGTGAATTAGGGCTCTCTGGGGCCAACGTCCTGACTTTC
CDR3aa: CAISELGLSGANVLTF

j_gene: TRBJ2-2
len: 12
v_gene: TRBV29-1
abundance: -
d_gene: -
CDR3nt: TGCAGCGTTGTGGTGGAAACCGGGGAGCTGTTTTTT
CDR3aa: CSVVVETGELFF

j_gene: TRBJ1-1
len: 14
v_gene: TRBV19
abundance: -
d_gene: -
CDR3nt: TGTGCCAGTAGTATAGGCTGGGCTCGGACTGAAGCTTTCTTT
CDR3aa: CASSIGWARTEAFF

j_gene: TRBJ2-7
len: 14
v_gene: TRBV5-8
abundance: -
d_gene: -
CDR3nt: TGTGCCAGCAGCCGGCCTACAATTTCCTACGAGCAGTACTTC
CDR3aa: CASSRPTISYEQYF